This record concerns one T cell receptor beta chain sequence. Its antigen is unknown. Repertoires were generated with immunoSEQ multiplex PCR, while TCRdb's copy carries only in-frame clones and drops some. The sample has more than 95,000 clones, about 90% seen once; the top ten hold about 4%. The record originates from a study of T cell responses to AZD1222 COVID-19 vaccine. Notes on the study in general: Two doses of AZD1222 preceded a rise in Spike-specific TCR breadth and depth. Among vaccine-associated CD4 TCRs, coverage spanned spike, with dominance at 160-218 and 743-854. Repertoires were sampled only after the peak T cell response. Clonal diversity was possibly underestimated, and the donors were mostly white British, with more females.

The ends were cut back, 6 bases at V and 3 bases at J, with 13 bases in the middle. There are 14 residues in the CDR3. CDR1 and CDR2 (germline): MNHEY, SMNVEV (reference sequence). The receptor comes from an adult in good health. This chain links TRBV27 with TRBJ2-3; a possible D gene is TRBD2 (5 bases). The specimen comprised peripheral blood, sampled on day 0 of MenACWY control vaccination. CDR3 in DNA: TGTGCCAGCAGCCGAGCTTGGAGGACAGATACGCAGTATTTT. This codes for CASSRAWRTDTQYF.